The T cell receptor beta chain under discussion was sequenced for a study of vaccination and CD4 T cells after COVID-19. Study as a whole: Samples taken post-COVID came a median around 100 days after diagnosis, ranging from 35 to 161.

A word on this clonotype: Its specificity is unknown.

As for treatment: approximately 9-day PBMC culture with coronavirus spike peptide pools or control peptides (ViraFEST assay). Prior to the COVID-19 pandemic (2011-2018), the unexposed donor's CD4+ T cells were collected. ViraFEST used peptide pools to expand antigen-specific T cells, then sequenced TCRs. General study findings and limits: For SARS-CoV-2-reactive clonotypes, the median went from approximately 23 to 38, a nonsignificant increase.

The Oncomine TCR Beta short-read assay was applied to DNA of cultured CD4+ T cells. In this case, cultured CD4+ T cells provided the extracted genomic DNA. TCRdb fed the PCR reads into MiXCR, producing one record per CDR3 protein. The sample comprises some 8,500 distinct CDR3 sequences, about a third of which are singletons, and less than 25% rests with the top ten. The trim removed 6 bases at V and 4 bases at J, leaving 8 bases unmatched. CDR1 and CDR2 (germline): SGHVS, FQNEAQ. This CDR3 comprises 16 residues. What was sequenced was CD4+ T cells from blood, cultured in vitro. The TCR sequence derives from a human donor in good health. This chain connects TRBV7-8 to TRBJ2-6, with 8 positions matching TRBD2. In DNA, the CDR3 is TGTGCCAGCAGTTCAAGCGGGAGATCCGGGGCCAACGTCCTGACTTTC. Translated, it gives CASSSSGRSGANVLTF.